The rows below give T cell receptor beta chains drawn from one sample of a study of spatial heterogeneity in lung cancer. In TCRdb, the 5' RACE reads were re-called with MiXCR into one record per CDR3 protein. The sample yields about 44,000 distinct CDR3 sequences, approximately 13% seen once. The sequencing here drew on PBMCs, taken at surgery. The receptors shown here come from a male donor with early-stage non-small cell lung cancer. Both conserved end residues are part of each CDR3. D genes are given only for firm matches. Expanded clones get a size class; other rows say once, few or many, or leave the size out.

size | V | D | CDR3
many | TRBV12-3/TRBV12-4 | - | CASSPTGPPNTGELFF
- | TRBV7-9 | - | CVSSPGLGAFF
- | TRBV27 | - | CASSPLGASVLF
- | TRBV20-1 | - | CSASEQYF
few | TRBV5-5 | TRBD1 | CASSTGTVLSTGEKLFF
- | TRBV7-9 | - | CASRPSTGNEQFF
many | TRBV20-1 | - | CSARVERSMGYTF
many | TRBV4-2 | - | CASSQENGGLYGYTF
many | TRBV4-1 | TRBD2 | CASSQGGGLNEQFF
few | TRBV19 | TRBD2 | CASRSPGVAGHGNEQFF
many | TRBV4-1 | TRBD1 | CASSQRTGETGELFF
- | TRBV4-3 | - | CASSQPTRNEQFF
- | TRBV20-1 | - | CSAPGQGHGANVLTF
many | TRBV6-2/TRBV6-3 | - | CASSYLGDTQYF
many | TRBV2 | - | CASRAADPGLRYSGELFF
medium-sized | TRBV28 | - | CASIDEQYF
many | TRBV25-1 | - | CASSQGSEAFF
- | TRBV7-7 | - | CASSLALGTDTQYF
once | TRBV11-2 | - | CASSREINEQFF
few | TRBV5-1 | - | CASSLERNSETQYF
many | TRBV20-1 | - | CSASMGEGPQHF
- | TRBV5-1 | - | CASSLSPGAPNQPQHF
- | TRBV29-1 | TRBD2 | CSVESSGRPDTQYF
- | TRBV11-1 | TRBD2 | CASSFGGGAPNEQFF